The rows below give T cell receptor beta chains drawn from one sample of a study of Graves' ophthalmopathy and Graves' hyperthyroidism. TCRdb reprocessed the multiplex PCR reads with MiXCR, giving one entry per CDR3 protein. The sample records about 480,000 distinct CDR3 sequences, about 15% being singletons. The sequencing input was blood. The source of these receptors is a woman aged 25 to 39 with Graves' ophthalmopathy. CDR3s include the opening cysteine and the closing phenylalanine or tryptophan. The D gene is left open where the match is weak. A clone size is listed for some rows: how often the clone was seen (once, few, many), or a class if it is expanded.

J gene	D gene	V gene	clone size	CDR3 DNA	CDR3 protein
TRBJ1-2	TRBD1	TRBV12-5	many	TGTGCTAGTGGTTGGGACAGGGCTTCGGGGACGCATGGCTACACCTTC	CASGWDRASGTHGYTF
TRBJ1-5	TRBD1	TRBV19	few	TGTGCCAGTAGTATCGGGACAGTAATCAATCAGCCCCAGCATTTT	CASSIGTVINQPQHF
TRBJ2-7	NA	TRBV28	many	TGTGCCAGCAGTCACCCCCGAGGCGCCCGGGCGCAGTACTTC	CASSHPRGARAQYF
TRBJ1-2	NA	TRBV12-3/TRBV12-4	many	TGTGCCAGCAGCAATTATCCGGGACTAAAACGTGGTGGCTACACCTTC	CASSNYPGLKRGGYTF
TRBJ1-1	NA	TRBV5-6	few	TGTGCCAGCAGCTTGGCGCGTTTTCGGACTGAAGCTTTCTTT	CASSLARFRTEAFF
TRBJ2-5	TRBD2	TRBV28	many	TGTGCCAGCGCAACGACTAGCCCCGAGACCCAGTACTTC	CASATTSPETQYF
TRBJ1-1	NA	TRBV19	many	TGTGCCAGTAGTACCCAGGGGAGGACTGAAGCTTTCTTT	CASSTQGRTEAFF
TRBJ1-1	NA	TRBV28	many	TGTGCCAGCAGTTTAGCAAGGCAGACTGAAGCTTTCTTT	CASSLARQTEAFF
TRBJ1-6	NA	TRBV6-2/TRBV6-3	many	TGTGCCAGCAACCGGGACAAGCCCTCACCCCTCCACTTT	CASNRDKPSPLHF
TRBJ2-5	TRBD2	TRBV24-1	NA	TGTGCCACCAGTGATTTAGCGGGGGCTAGGGAGACCCAGTACTTC	CATSDLAGARETQYF
TRBJ2-6	NA	TRBV4-1	many	TGCGCCAGCAGCCAAGCACTAGGGGTCGGGCGTATATCTGGGGCCAACGTCCTGACTTTC	CASSQALGVGRISGANVLTF
TRBJ2-2	NA	TRBV6-1	many	TGTGCCAGCAGTGCTACGGGTTTGGACACCGGGGAGCTGTTTTTT	CASSATGLDTGELFF
TRBJ1-1	TRBD1	TRBV28	many	TGTGCCAGCAGTTCAGACAGGGAGATGAACACTGAAGCTTTCTTT	CASSSDREMNTEAFF
TRBJ2-5	NA	TRBV29-1	many	TGCAGCTTCTCCCAAGGGCTGGACAGCCAAGAGACCCAGTACTTC	CSFSQGLDSQETQYF
TRBJ2-3	NA	TRBV20-1	NA	TGCAGTGCTAGTGCTAGGGATACGCAGTATTTT	CSASARDTQYF
TRBJ2-7	NA	TRBV12-3/TRBV12-4	many	TGTGCCAGCAGTTTTGCCTTAGGCGTCGGCGAGCAGTACTTC	CASSFALGVGEQYF
TRBJ1-1	NA	TRBV3-1	many	TGTGCCAGCAGCCAGACAGGATATGAAGCTTTCTTT	CASSQTGYEAFF
TRBJ1-1	NA	TRBV28	many	TGTGCCAGCATAGGGACACCGAACACTGAAGCTTTCTTT	CASIGTPNTEAFF
TRBJ1-1	NA	TRBV15	many	TGTGCCACCAGCAGAGGAGGCAGTCTGAACACTGAAGCTTTCTTT	CATSRGGSLNTEAFF
TRBJ2-2	TRBD2	TRBV7-2	NA	TGTGCCAGCAGCTTAAGACTAGCGGGAGGGCACACCGGGGAGCTGTTTTTT	CASSLRLAGGHTGELFF
TRBJ1-1	NA	TRBV28	NA	TGTGCCAGCAGTTTATTGACGCGGCAGCATGGTGAAGCTTTCTTT	CASSLLTRQHGEAFF